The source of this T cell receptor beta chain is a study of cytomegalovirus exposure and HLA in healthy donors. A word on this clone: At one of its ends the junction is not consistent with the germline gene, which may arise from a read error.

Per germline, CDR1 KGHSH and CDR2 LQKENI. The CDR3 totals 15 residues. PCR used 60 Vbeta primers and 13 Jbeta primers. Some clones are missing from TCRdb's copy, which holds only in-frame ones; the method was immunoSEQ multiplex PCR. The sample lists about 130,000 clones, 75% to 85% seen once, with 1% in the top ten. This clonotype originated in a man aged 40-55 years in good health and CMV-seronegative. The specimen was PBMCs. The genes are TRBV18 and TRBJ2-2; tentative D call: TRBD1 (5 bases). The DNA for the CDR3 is TGTGCCAGCTCACCACCCTCAGGGAACACCCGGGAGCTGTTTTTT. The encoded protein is CASSPPSGNTRELFF.